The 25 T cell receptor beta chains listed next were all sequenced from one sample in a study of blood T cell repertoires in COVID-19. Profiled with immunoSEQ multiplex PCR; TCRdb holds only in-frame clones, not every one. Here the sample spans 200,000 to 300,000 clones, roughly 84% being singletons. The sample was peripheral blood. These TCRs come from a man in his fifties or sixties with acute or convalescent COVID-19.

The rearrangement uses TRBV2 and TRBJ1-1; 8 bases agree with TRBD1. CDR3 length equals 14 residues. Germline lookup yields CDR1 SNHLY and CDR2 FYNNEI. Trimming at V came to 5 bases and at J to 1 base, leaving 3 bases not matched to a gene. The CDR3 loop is CASSNRGENTEAFF. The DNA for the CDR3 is TGTGCCAGCAGTAACAGGGGGGAGAACACTGAAGCTTTCTTT.

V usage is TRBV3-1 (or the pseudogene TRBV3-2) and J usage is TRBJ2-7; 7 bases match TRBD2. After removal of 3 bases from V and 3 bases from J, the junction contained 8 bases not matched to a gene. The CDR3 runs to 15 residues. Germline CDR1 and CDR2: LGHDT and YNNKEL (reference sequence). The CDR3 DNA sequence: TGTGCCAGCAGCCATCGGGCTAGCGGAAGCTACGAGCAGTACTTC. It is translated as CASSHRASGSYEQYF.

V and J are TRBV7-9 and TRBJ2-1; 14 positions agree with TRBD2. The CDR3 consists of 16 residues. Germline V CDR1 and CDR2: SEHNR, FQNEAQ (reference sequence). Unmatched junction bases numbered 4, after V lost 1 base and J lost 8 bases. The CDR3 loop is CASSLDLGLAGDEQFF. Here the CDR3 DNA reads TGTGCCAGCAGCTTAGACTTGGGACTAGCGGGAGATGAGCAGTTCTTC. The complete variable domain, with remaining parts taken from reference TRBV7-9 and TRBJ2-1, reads DTGVSQNPRHKITKRGQNVTFRCDPISEHNRLYWYRQTLGQGPEFLTYFQNEAQLEKSRLLSDRFSAERPKGSFSTLEIQRTEQGDSAMYLCASSLDLGLAGDEQFFGPGTRLTVL.

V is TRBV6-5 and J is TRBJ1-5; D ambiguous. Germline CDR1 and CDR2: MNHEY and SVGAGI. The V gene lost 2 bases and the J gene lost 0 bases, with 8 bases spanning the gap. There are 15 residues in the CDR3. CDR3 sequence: CASSYLPISNQPQHF. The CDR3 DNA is TGTGCCAGCAGTTACCTACCGATTAGCAATCAGCCCCAGCATTTT.

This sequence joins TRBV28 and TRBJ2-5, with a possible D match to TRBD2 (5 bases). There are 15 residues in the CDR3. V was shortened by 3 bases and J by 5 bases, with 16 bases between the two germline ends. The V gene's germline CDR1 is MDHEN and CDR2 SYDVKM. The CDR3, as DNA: TGTGCCAGCAGTTTGAGGGAATTGTTGCGGGAGACCCAGTACTTC. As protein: CASSLRELLRETQYF.

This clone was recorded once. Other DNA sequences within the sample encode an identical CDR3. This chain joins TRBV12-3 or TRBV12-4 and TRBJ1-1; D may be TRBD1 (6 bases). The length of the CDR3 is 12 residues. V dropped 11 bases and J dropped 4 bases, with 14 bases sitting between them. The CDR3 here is CAGGGGRTEAFF. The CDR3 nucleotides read TGTGCCGGGGGCGGGGGGCGCACTGAAGCTTTCTTT.

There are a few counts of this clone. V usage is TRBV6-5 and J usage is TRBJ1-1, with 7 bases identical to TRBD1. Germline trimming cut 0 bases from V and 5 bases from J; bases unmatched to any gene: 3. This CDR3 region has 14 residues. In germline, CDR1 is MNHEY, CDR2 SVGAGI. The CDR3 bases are TGTGCCAGCAGTTACTCCAGGGGGGAGACTGAAGCTTTCTTT. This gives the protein CASSYSRGETEAFF.

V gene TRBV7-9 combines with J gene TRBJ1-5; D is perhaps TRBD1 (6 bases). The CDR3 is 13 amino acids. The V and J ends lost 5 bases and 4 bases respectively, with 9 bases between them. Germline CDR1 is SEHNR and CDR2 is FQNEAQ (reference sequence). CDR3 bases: TGTGCCAGCAGCCGGGACACTAATCAGCCCCAGCATTTT. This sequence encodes CASSRDTNQPQHF. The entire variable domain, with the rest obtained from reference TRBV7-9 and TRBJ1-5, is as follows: DTGVSQNPRHKITKRGQNVTFRCDPISEHNRLYWYRQTLGQGPEFLTYFQNEAQLEKSRLLSDRFSAERPKGSFSTLEIQRTEQGDSAMYLCASSRDTNQPQHFGDGTRLSIL.

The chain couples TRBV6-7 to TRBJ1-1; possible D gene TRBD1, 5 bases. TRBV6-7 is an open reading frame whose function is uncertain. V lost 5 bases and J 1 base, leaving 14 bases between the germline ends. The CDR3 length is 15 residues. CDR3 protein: CASSPPGGGNTEAFF. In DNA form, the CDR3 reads TGTGCCAGCAGTCCCCCCGGGGGGGGGAACACTGAAGCTTTCTTT.

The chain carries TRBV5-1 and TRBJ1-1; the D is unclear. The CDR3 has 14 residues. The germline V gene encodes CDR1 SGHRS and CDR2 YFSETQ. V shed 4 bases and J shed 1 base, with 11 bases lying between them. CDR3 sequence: CASSRRDSNTEAFF. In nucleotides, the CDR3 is TGCGCCAGCAGCCGCCGGGATTCGAACACTGAAGCTTTCTTT.

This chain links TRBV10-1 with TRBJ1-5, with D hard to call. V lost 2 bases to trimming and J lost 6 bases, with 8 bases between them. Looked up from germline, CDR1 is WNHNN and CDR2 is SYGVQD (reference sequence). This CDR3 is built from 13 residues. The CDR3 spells CASSEAASQPQHF. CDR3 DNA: TGCGCCAGCAGTGAGGCAGCTAGTCAGCCCCAGCATTTT.

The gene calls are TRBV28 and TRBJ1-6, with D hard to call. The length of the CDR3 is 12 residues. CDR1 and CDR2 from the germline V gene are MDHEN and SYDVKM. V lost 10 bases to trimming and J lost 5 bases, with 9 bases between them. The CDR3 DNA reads TGTGCCATCTGCACACATAATTCACCCCTCCACTTT. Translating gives CAICTHNSPLHF.

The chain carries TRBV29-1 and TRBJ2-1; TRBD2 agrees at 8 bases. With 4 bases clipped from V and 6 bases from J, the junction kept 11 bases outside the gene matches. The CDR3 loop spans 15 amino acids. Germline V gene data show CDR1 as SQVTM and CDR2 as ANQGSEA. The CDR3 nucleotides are TGCAGCGTTGGCGGCGCGGGGGGATGGAGCAATGAGCAGTTCTTC. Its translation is CSVGGAGGWSNEQFF.

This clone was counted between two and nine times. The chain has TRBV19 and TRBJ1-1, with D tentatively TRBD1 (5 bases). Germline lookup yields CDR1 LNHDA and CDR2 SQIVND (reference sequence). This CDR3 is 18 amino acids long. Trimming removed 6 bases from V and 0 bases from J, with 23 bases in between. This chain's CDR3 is CASRGREPAPFMNTEAFF. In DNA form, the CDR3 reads TGTGCCAGTAGAGGCAGGGAACCTGCGCCTTTCATGAACACTGAAGCTTTCTTT.

CDR3 protein: CASSPRDSLFF. DNA of the CDR3: TGTGCCAGCAGTCCCCGGGACAGTCTGTTTTTT. This sequence joins TRBV12-3 or TRBV12-4 and TRBJ2-2; the match to TRBD1 covers 7 bases. The V and J ends lost 5 bases and 14 bases, in that order; junction bases with no gene match: 5. The CDR3 length is 11 residues.

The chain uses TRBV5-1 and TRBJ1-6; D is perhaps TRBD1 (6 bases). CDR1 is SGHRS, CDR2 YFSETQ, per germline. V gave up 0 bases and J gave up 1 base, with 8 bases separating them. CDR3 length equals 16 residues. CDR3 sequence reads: CASSLEGGSYNSPLHF. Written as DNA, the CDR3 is TGCGCCAGCAGCTTGGAGGGGGGGTCCTATAATTCACCCCTCCACTTT.

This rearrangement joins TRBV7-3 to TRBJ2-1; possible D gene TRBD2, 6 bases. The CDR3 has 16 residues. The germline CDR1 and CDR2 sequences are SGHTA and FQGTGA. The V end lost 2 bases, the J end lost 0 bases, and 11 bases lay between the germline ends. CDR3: CASSLQGTPSYNEQFF. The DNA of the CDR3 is TGTGCCAGCAGCTTACAAGGGACTCCCTCCTACAATGAGCAGTTCTTC. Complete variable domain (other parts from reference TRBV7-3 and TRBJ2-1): GAGVSQTPSNKVTEKGKYVELRCDPISGHTALYWYRQSLGQGPEFLIYFQGTGAADDSGLPNDRFFAVRPEGSVSTLKIQRTERGDSAVYLCASSLQGTPSYNEQFFGPGTRLTVL.

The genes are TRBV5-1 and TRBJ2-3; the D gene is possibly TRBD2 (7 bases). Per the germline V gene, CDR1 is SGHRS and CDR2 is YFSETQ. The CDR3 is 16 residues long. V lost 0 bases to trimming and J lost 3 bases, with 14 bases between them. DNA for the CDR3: TGCGCCAGCAGCTTGGCCGAGGGGGGGATAACAGATACGCAGTATTTT. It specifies CASSLAEGGITDTQYF.

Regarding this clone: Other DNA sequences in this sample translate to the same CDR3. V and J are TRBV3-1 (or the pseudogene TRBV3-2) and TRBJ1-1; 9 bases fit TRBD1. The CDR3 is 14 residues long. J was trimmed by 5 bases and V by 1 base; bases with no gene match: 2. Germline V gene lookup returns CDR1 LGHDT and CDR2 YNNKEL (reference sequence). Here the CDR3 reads CASSQADRGTEAFF. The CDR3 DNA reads TGTGCCAGCAGCCAAGCGGACAGGGGAACTGAAGCTTTCTTT.

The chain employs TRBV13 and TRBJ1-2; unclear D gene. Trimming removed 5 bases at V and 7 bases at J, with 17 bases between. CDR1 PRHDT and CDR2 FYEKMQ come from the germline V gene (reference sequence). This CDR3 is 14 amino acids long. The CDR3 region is CASSAGAQWGGYTF. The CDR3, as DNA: TGTGCCAGCAGCGCGGGAGCCCAATGGGGTGGCTACACCTTC.

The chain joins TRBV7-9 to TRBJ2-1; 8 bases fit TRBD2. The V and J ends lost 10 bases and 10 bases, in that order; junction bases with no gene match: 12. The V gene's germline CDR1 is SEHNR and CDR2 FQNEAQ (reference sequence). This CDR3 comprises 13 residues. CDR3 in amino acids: CATLAESYMEQFF. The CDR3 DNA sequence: TGTGCCACACTAGCGGAGTCCTACATGGAGCAGTTCTTC.

The CDR3 bases are TGCGCCAGCAGTGTAGGGACAGGGGTGGTCAATGAGCAGTTCTTC. It translates to CASSVGTGVVNEQFF. The V call is TRBV10-2, the J call TRBJ2-1; 10 nucleotides agree with TRBD1. Germline V lookup: CDR1 WSHSY, CDR2 SAAADI. The CDR3 is 15 amino acids. With 4 bases clipped from V and 6 bases from J, the junction kept 6 bases outside the gene matches.

Written as DNA, the CDR3 is TGTGCCTGGACCAGGGACAGGGAGGATACGCAGTATTTT. This sequence encodes CAWTRDREDTQYF. The V gene is TRBV30, the J gene TRBJ2-3; 9 bases line up with TRBD1. CDR3 length: 13 amino acids. Germline V gene lookup returns CDR1 GTSNPN and CDR2 SVGIG (reference sequence). Trimming took 4 bases from V and 6 from J; bases not matched to a gene: 5.

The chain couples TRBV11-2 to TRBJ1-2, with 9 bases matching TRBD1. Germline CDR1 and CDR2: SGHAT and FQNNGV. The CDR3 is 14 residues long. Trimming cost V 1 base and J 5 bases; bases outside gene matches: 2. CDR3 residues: CASSLGTGEYGYTF. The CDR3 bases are TGTGCCAGCAGCTTAGGGACAGGGGAATATGGCTACACCTTC.

The CDR3 DNA sequence: TGCGCCAGCAGTCAATTGGGACAGGATCCGTATGGCTACACCTTC. This encodes CASSQLGQDPYGYTF. V and J are TRBV23-1 and TRBJ1-2; the match to TRBD1 covers 8 bases. TRBV23-1 is an ORF; its function is uncertain. The CDR3 consists of 15 residues. Trimming cost V 1 base and J 5 bases; bases outside gene matches: 6.